A selection of T cell receptor beta chains follows, all from one sample in a study of T cell responses to AZD1222 COVID-19 vaccine. The protocol was immunoSEQ multiplex PCR, while the TCRdb copy is restricted to in-frame clones and leaves out a portion. Altogether fewer than 50,000 clones are present, around 82% being singletons, with the ten largest covering under 5%. This specimen consisted of peripheral blood, obtained on day 0 of AZD1222 vaccination. Every receptor here comes from an adult in good health. CDR3s include the opening cysteine and the closing phenylalanine or tryptophan. D genes are given only for firm matches. Only part of the rows carry a size: once, few, many, or a class if the clone is expanded.

D	J	V	size	CDR3	DNA
-	TRBJ2-7	TRBV28	-	CASSSQTYEQYF	TGTGCCAGCAGTTCTCAGACCTACGAGCAGTACTTC
-	TRBJ1-2	TRBV20-1	-	CSASGDRWVYGYTF	TGCAGTGCTAGTGGGGACCGTTGGGTCTATGGCTACACCTTC
-	TRBJ1-1	TRBV11-2	once	CASKGTGGATEAFF	TGTGCCAGCAAGGGGACGGGGGGCGCCACTGAAGCTTTCTTT
TRBD2	TRBJ2-3	TRBV7-2	-	CASILAGGTDTQYF	TGTGCCAGCATACTAGCGGGGGGTACAGATACGCAGTATTTT
TRBD1	TRBJ2-5	TRBV4-2	-	CASSQVWTGNQETQYF	TGTGCCAGCAGCCAAGTTTGGACAGGCAATCAAGAGACCCAGTACTTC
TRBD1	TRBJ1-5	TRBV18	-	CASSPDRGHNQPQHF	TGTGCCAGCTCACCGGACAGGGGGCACAATCAGCCCCAGCATTTT
-	TRBJ1-1	TRBV6-5	-	CASSRGDYTEAFF	TGTGCCAGCAGCCGGGGCGATTACACTGAAGCTTTCTTT
-	TRBJ1-2	TRBV30	-	CAWSVLAGYGYTF	TGTGCCTGGAGTGTACTGGCCGGCTATGGCTACACCTTC
TRBD2	TRBJ2-1	TRBV11-3	-	CASSLDGLAGYNEQFF	TGTGCCAGCAGCTTAGATGGCCTAGCGGGTTACAATGAGCAGTTCTTC
TRBD1	TRBJ1-2	TRBV28	few	CASSLTGGAGYGYTF	TGTGCCAGCAGTCTCACAGGGGGCGCGGGCTATGGCTACACCTTC